This TCR beta chain is from a study of blood T cell repertoires in COVID-19. Study in general: Acute and convalescent COVID-19 specimens originated in the United States, Italy and Spain. From T cells, B-cell-depleted T cells, or PBMCs came the material, which was cDNA or gDNA.

Generated by immunoSEQ multiplex PCR, the TCRdb table keeps only in-frame clones and is missing some. The data show 88,000 or so clones, with around 86% seen just once and roughly 4% held by the top ten. Germline V gene lookup returns CDR1 SGHDT and CDR2 YYEEEE. The CDR3 is made up of 12 amino acids. V was trimmed by 7 bases and J by 5 bases, leaving 10 bases between them. The TCR comes from a man in his sixties with acute or convalescent COVID-19. The sequenced material came from peripheral blood. The chain has TRBV5-6 and TRBJ1-5; D possibly corresponds to TRBD1 (5 bases). CDR3 bases: TGTGCCAGCTCCGTAGGGGATCAGCCCCAGCATTTT. Translated, it gives CASSVGDQPQHF.